These 32 T cell receptor beta chains share one sample of origin, sequenced in a study of CD8 T cells in ankylosing spondylitis. MiXCR, applied by TCRdb to the 5' RACE reads, yields one record per CDR3 protein. The sample consists of tens of thousands of distinct CDR3 sequences, 5.3% of them appearing once. Material for sequencing was blood, either unsorted or a sorted T cell fraction (not recorded which). These receptors all stem from a male donor with ankylosing spondylitis or in good health (not recorded which).

This clonotype was counted at least ten times. The V gene is TRBV29-1, the J gene TRBJ2-1, with D possibly being TRBD2 (7 bases). Germline loops: CDR1 SQVTM, CDR2 ANQGSEA. V shed 8 bases and J shed 1 base, with 18 bases lying between them. This CDR3 is 15 amino acids long. The DNA of the CDR3 is TGCAGCATCGACAGGACGGGGGGATCCTACAATGAGCAGTTCTTC. Its protein is CSIDRTGGSYNEQFF.

This clonotype showed up many times. The rearrangement uses TRBV6-4 and TRBJ2-3; 8 bases line up with TRBD1. With V trimmed by 3 bases and J by 8 bases, 7 bases remained unmatched. The CDR3 is 14 amino acids. Germline CDR1 reads MRHNA; CDR2 reads SNTAGT. The CDR3 region is CASSDRTGSGTQYF. The CDR3 coding sequence is TGTGCCAGCAGTGATAGGACAGGGTCGGGTACGCAGTATTTT.

This clonotype was counted ten times or more. The chain uses TRBV6-1 and TRBJ2-4; 9 bases are shared with TRBD1. This CDR3 is built from 17 residues. Germline loops: CDR1 MNHNS, CDR2 SASEGT. V was pared by 5 bases and J by 3 bases, with 11 bases of the junction left unmatched. The CDR3 DNA reads as TGTGCCAGCAGTCCTATACAGGGGGCGATAGGCAAAAACATTCAGTACTTC. Translating it yields CASSPIQGAIGKNIQYF.

This clonotype was recorded many times. The V gene is TRBV6-6, the J gene TRBJ1-1, with TRBD1 as a possible D gene (6 bases). Germline lookup yields CDR1 MNHNY and CDR2 SVGAGI (reference sequence). V lost 6 bases, J lost 10 bases, and 15 bases lay in between. CDR3 size: 12 residues. The chain's CDR3 is CASSLQGVAAFF. The CDR3 bases are TGTGCCAGCAGCCTACAGGGCGTGGCAGCTTTCTTT.

This clonotype occurred many times. The chain has TRBV29-1 and TRBJ2-7, with 8 bases matching TRBD1. In germline, CDR1 is SQVTM, CDR2 ANQGSEA. With 7 bases clipped from V and 3 bases from J, the junction kept 17 bases outside the gene matches. This CDR3 is 16 amino acids long. The DNA of the CDR3 is TGCAGCGCTACCGGGACAGGAAAACGGGGCGACTACGAGCAGTACTTC. The encoded protein is CSATGTGKRGDYEQYF.

This clonotype showed up many times. V and J are TRBV5-1 and TRBJ2-3; TRBD1 or TRBD2 may be the D gene (5 bases each). Trimming shortened V by 4 bases and J by 1 base, and 13 bases separated the two germline ends. The CDR3 covers 15 residues. The germline gives CDR1 SGHRS, CDR2 YFSETQ. Written as DNA, the CDR3 is TGCGCCAGCAGCACTTCGAGGGGCGGCACAGATACGCAGTATTTT. Its translation is CASSTSRGGTDTQYF.

Many counts were recorded for this clonotype. The chain is built from TRBV4-1 and TRBJ2-3; the match to TRBD2 covers 10 bases. CDR3 length equals 16 residues. Germline values: CDR1 MGHRA, CDR2 YSYEKL. Trimming took 0 bases from V and 3 from J; bases not matched to a gene: 3. CDR3 residues: CASSQEGTSDTDTQYF. The DNA of the CDR3 is TGCGCCAGCAGCCAAGAGGGGACTAGCGATACAGATACGCAGTATTTT.

The table lists this clonotype with many counts. This rearrangement joins TRBV20-1 to TRBJ2-1; 14 positions agree with TRBD2. Germline V gene lookup returns CDR1 DFQATT and CDR2 SNEGSKA (reference sequence). This CDR3 region has 17 residues. The V gene end was trimmed by 6 bases and the J gene end by 1 base; junction bases not matched to a gene: 8. The CDR3 loop is CSAVTSGGAESYNEQFF. Here the CDR3 DNA reads TGCAGTGCCGTGACTAGCGGGGGGGCCGAGTCCTACAATGAGCAGTTCTTC.

The rearrangement joins TRBV7-9 to TRBJ2-1; TRBD1 aligns across 8 bases. The CDR3 contains 14 residues. The junction had 5 bases not matched to a gene; V was cut back by 5 bases and J by 5 bases. Germline V lookup: CDR1 SEHNR, CDR2 FQNEAQ (reference sequence). The CDR3 nucleotides are TGTGCCAGCAGCCCTTGGACAGGGAACAATGAGCAGTTCTTC. Encoded protein: CASSPWTGNNEQFF.

This clonotype was seen ten or more times. The chain has TRBV3-1 and TRBJ1-4; D uncertain. The CDR3 extends over 14 amino acids. V was trimmed by 1 base and J by 8 bases, leaving 11 bases between them. Germline CDR1 and CDR2: LGHDT and YNNKEL (reference sequence). CDR3 residues: CASSQGWVGEKLFF. CDR3 DNA sequence: TGTGCCAGCAGCCAAGGATGGGTTGGGGAAAAACTGTTTTTT.

This rearrangement joins TRBV5-1 to TRBJ1-1, with unresolved D. Trimming removed 5 bases from V and 5 bases from J, with 13 bases in between. The CDR3 has 13 amino acids. Germline V gene lookup returns CDR1 SGHRS and CDR2 YFSETQ. The CDR3 DNA reads as TGCGCCAGCAGTCAGCTTCGGGAAACTGAAGCTTTCTTT. Amino acids: CASSQLRETEAFF.

In its sample, this clonotype was seen many times. The CDR3 reads CASSREGTVDEETQYF. CDR3 nucleotides: TGTGCCAGCAGCCGTGAAGGGACAGTGGACGAAGAGACCCAGTACTTC. The chain joins TRBV7-3 to TRBJ2-5, with 7 bases identical to TRBD1. Germline V gene lookup returns CDR1 SGHTA and CDR2 FQGTGA. This CDR3 spans 16 amino acids. V was pared by 5 bases and J by 3 bases, with 12 bases of the junction left unmatched.

This clonotype appeared many times. The chain has TRBV7-6 and TRBJ1-2; D is uncertain. Germline V lookup: CDR1 SGHVS, CDR2 FNYEAQ. V gave up 4 bases and J gave up 8 bases, with 11 bases separating them. CDR3 length equals 12 residues. The CDR3 protein is CASSSKLGGYTF. Here the CDR3 DNA reads TGTGCCAGCAGCTCAAAGCTGGGGGGCTACACCTTC.

This clonotype was picked up many times. The V call is TRBV28, the J call TRBJ1-2, with D hard to call. The germline gives CDR1 MDHEN, CDR2 SYDVKM. V was pared by 5 bases and J by 4 bases, with 5 bases between. This CDR3 contains 11 residues. CDR3 residues: CASSLAYGYTF. DNA of the CDR3: TGTGCCAGCAGTCTTGCCTATGGCTACACCTTC.

This clonotype was seen ten or more times. J is TRBJ1-5 and V is TRBV7-2; D is uncertain. Germline CDR1 SGHTA, CDR2 FQGNSA. Trimming left V 8 bases short and J 6 bases short, with 14 bases between. The CDR3 runs to 13 residues. The CDR3: CASSGISGQPQHF. Here the CDR3 DNA reads TGTGCCAGCTCTGGAATTTCGGGTCAGCCCCAGCATTTT.

This clonotype has at least ten counts. The chain couples TRBV20-1 to TRBJ2-3; possibly TRBD1 or TRBD2 for D (5 bases each). The CDR3 is 17 residues long. CDR1 is DFQATT, CDR2 SNEGSKA, per germline (reference sequence). Trimming took off 3 bases at V and 0 bases at J, with 19 bases between the two ends. As DNA, the CDR3 is TGCAGTGCTAGCGTCGGGATGGGGCCTACTAGCACAGATACGCAGTATTTT. Translation: CSASVGMGPTSTDTQYF.

This clonotype has at least ten counts. This chain links TRBV4-3 with TRBJ2-1; weak D call: TRBD2 (6 bases). Germline V CDR1 and CDR2: LGHNA, YSLEER. Trimming removed 4 bases from V and 8 bases from J, with 12 bases in between. The CDR3 sequence is 13 residues long. CDR3: CASSPAGGDEQFF. CDR3 bases: TGCGCCAGCAGCCCGGCCGGAGGGGATGAGCAGTTCTTC.

This clonotype was found many times. This chain joins TRBV7-3 and TRBJ2-3; 7 bases are shared with TRBD2. Germline CDR1 SGHTA, CDR2 FQGTGA. There are 14 residues in the CDR3. V was pared by 5 bases and J by 2 bases, with 4 bases of the junction left unmatched. The chain's CDR3 is CASSPGGHTDTQYF. DNA for the CDR3: TGTGCCAGCAGCCCGGGAGGACACACAGATACGCAGTATTTT.

This clonotype has at least ten counts. The V and J genes are TRBV18 and TRBJ2-7, with 7 nucleotides matching TRBD1. Germline V CDR1 and CDR2: KGHSH, LQKENI. Losses at the gene ends were 6 bases for V and 0 bases for J; bases not matched to a gene: 5. This CDR3 is 14 amino acids long. The CDR3 nucleotides read TGTGCCAGCTCTAGGACAGGCCTCTCCTACGAGCAGTACTTC. Residues: CASSRTGLSYEQYF.

The table lists this clonotype with many counts. The rearrangement links TRBV12-3 or TRBV12-4 to TRBJ2-1; no clear D. The CDR3 spans 11 residues. The V end was cut by 3 bases, the J end by 9 bases, with 6 bases between. The CDR3 DNA is TGTGCCAGCAGTTTCTCGGTTGAGCAGTTCTTC. Protein sequence: CASSFSVEQFF.

This clonotype was counted many times. The rearrangement uses TRBV3-1 and TRBJ2-3, with 11 bases that match TRBD2. Germline assignment: CDR1 LGHDT and CDR2 YNNKEL (reference sequence). V lost 4 bases to trimming and J lost 3 bases; unmatched junction nucleotides: 3. This CDR3 spans 15 amino acids. The CDR3 nucleotides read TGTGCCAGCAGCCCCCCTAGCGGGGGGACAGATACGCAGTATTTT. Translating gives CASSPPSGGTDTQYF.

This clonotype was detected many times. This chain joins TRBV30 and TRBJ2-3; 8 bases agree with TRBD2. This CDR3 contains 15 residues. Germline V CDR1 and CDR2: GTSNPN, SVGIG (reference sequence). With V trimmed by 7 bases and J by 7 bases, 16 bases remained unmatched. CDR3 DNA: TGTGCCTCGATAGGCCGGGGGGGGGCCATTAATACGCAGTATTTT. This encodes CASIGRGGAINTQYF.

This clonotype came up many times. This rearrangement joins TRBV29-1 to TRBJ1-1; D gene uncertain. Germline CDR1 and CDR2: SQVTM and ANQGSEA. This CDR3 spans 13 amino acids. Deletions cut 5 bases from V and 3 bases from J, with 13 bases between. The CDR3 loop is CSVLTFFDTEAFF. CDR3 in DNA: TGCAGCGTTCTGACCTTCTTCGACACTGAAGCTTTCTTT.

This clonotype was counted at least ten times. The genes are TRBV7-3 and TRBJ2-1; D remains unclear. Deletions cut 5 bases from V and 4 bases from J, with 15 bases between. CDR1 is SGHTA, CDR2 FQGTGA, per germline. This CDR3 comprises 15 residues. For the CDR3, the DNA is TGTGCCAGCAGCACCGGAGCTGTCCTTTACAATGAGCAGTTCTTC. It yields the protein CASSTGAVLYNEQFF.

This clonotype came up many times. The chain is built from TRBV20-1 and TRBJ2-7; 9 bases are shared with TRBD1. Germline lookup yields CDR1 DFQATT and CDR2 SNEGSKA (reference sequence). The CDR3 is made up of 15 amino acids. The trim removed 5 bases at V and 1 base at J, leaving 9 bases unmatched. The CDR3 DNA reads as TGCAGTGCTGGACGAACAGGGGGCCTTTCCTACGAGCAGTACTTC. This gives the protein CSAGRTGGLSYEQYF.

This clonotype occurred many times. This sequence joins TRBV14 and TRBJ2-7; D is unresolved. Trimming cost V 1 base and J 6 bases, with 7 bases left between them. Germline V gene data show CDR1 as SGHDN and CDR2 as FVKESK. This CDR3 contains 12 residues. The CDR3: CASSQGVGEQYF. DNA of the CDR3: TGTGCCAGCAGCCAAGGAGTCGGCGAGCAGTACTTC.

The V call is TRBV6-1, the J call TRBJ2-1; D remains ambiguous. From germline, CDR1 is MNHNS and CDR2 SASEGT. The CDR3 covers 15 residues. Trimming pared 6 bases from V and 0 bases from J, leaving 12 bases between. The CDR3 spells CASSQTPNSYNEQFF. CDR3 coding DNA: TGTGCCAGCAGCCAGACACCTAACTCCTACAATGAGCAGTTCTTC.

This clonotype was detected many times. The chain uses TRBV6-5 and TRBJ1-1, with 9 bases aligning to TRBD1. Germline V gene lookup returns CDR1 MNHEY and CDR2 SVGAGI. This CDR3 contains 14 residues. V lost 4 bases, J lost 3 bases, and 3 bases stayed unmatched. CDR3 amino acids: CASSSRTGDTEAFF. As DNA, the CDR3 is TGTGCCAGCAGTTCTCGGACAGGGGACACTGAAGCTTTCTTT.

This clonotype was counted ten times or more. The J gene is TRBJ1-5, the V gene TRBV20-1; TRBD1 might be the D (6 bases). The V end lost 2 bases, the J end lost 5 bases, and 16 bases lay between the germline ends. Looked up from germline, CDR1 is DFQATT and CDR2 is SNEGSKA (reference sequence). The CDR3 has 15 amino acids. The CDR3 nucleotides are TGCAGTGCTAGAATGTTTGGGCAGGGGTATCAGCCCCAGCATTTT. Its protein is CSARMFGQGYQPQHF.

There are many counts of this clonotype. The chain has TRBV28 and TRBJ2-1; TRBD2 matches 7 bases. Trimming took 5 bases from V and 7 from J; bases not matched to a gene: 5. Germline-derived CDR1 and CDR2 are MDHEN and SYDVKM. The CDR3 has 13 residues. The CDR3 DNA reads as TGTGCCAGCAGTCCTGGGAGGGAAAATGAGCAGTTCTTC. It is translated as CASSPGRENEQFF.

This clonotype showed up many times. The chain carries TRBV7-8 and TRBJ2-7; D gene unclear. The CDR3 consists of 18 residues. CDR1 is SGHVS and CDR2 is FQNEAQ in the germline V gene. Between the trimmed V and J ends, which lost 1 base and 1 base, there was a span of 20 bases. The CDR3 coding sequence is TGTGCCAGCAGCTTAGAAGCCAGTCGACAAGGATGGTCCTACGAGCAGTACTTC. This codes for CASSLEASRQGWSYEQYF.

At least ten counts were recorded for this clonotype. The chain recombines TRBV20-1 with TRBJ1-4; D unresolved. This CDR3 contains 13 residues. V was pared by 3 bases and J by 4 bases, with 9 bases between. Germline CDR1 is DFQATT and CDR2 is SNEGSKA (reference sequence). The CDR3 is CSARSPLNEKLFF. The DNA for the CDR3 is TGCAGTGCTAGGAGCCCTCTTAATGAAAAACTGTTTTTT.